The subject of this entry is one TCR beta chain. There are a few counts of this clonotype. The antigen it recognizes is unknown. No per-base quality is available; no much larger clone lies one base away. Libraries of naive CD8 T cells were generated from around 20,000 to 990,000 sorted cells, with 10%, 30% or 50% of the purified RNA used. Naive CD8 T cells, defined as CD8+CD4-CCR7+CD45RA+, were FACS-sorted into RLT Plus buffer on a BD FACSAria II. Roughly 10 TCR copies' worth of Jurkat RNA were spiked into 20,000-1,000,000 naive CD8 T cell samples to test detection sensitivity. CD8 T cells were enriched using RosetteSep CD8+ T Cell Enrichment Cocktail and Ficoll-Paque, and the enriched cells then underwent ACK red cell lysis. Library preparation used PCR. Sequenced on an Illumina HiSeq 4000. Bulk TCR libraries were prepared as previously described, using TCR primers listed in Table S5. Purification of total RNA was performed with the Qiagen AllPrep DNA/RNA kit. Before analysis, reads from multiple sequencing runs of one library were combined. On the study's bioinformatics: Reads were retained only if the reads had an exact TCR constant sequence, and the retained reads were trimmed to 150 nt and grouped according to their 12-nt molecular barcodes. Reads inside each barcode group were sub-clustered using a 15% Levenshtein threshold, and a quality-weighted consensus sequence was constructed for each RNA molecule. Non-functional sequences were discarded, and so were lower-count sequences lying one edit away from another sequence. Based on fitting two negative binomial distributions, any barcode sub-cluster with under 20% of the maximum read count was discarded. TCRdb reprocessing: public reads trimmed at Q25 with fastp, clones called with MiXCR, in-frame beta chains kept. Rows are combined by CDR3 protein, so each entry shows the most common genes and DNA. The V and J calls and clone size are TCRdb's, not the authors'. The sample profile shows approximately 670,000 distinct CDR3 sequences; 20% of them were found once. The ten largest clones add up to roughly 0.85% of the sample.

This entry is derived from a study of molecular identifiers for immune sequencing clone quantification (dated by TCRdb to 2017 to 2018). Regarding the complete study: In a replicate experiment, RNA from around 20,000 or 100,000 naive CD8 T cells was split into five aliquots, four of which were sequenced. This methods study used CD8 T cells to benchmark TCR RNA copy counting and molecular-identifier clustering-based TCR repertoire sequencing (MIDCIRS).

Counted from cysteine to phenylalanine, this CDR3 has 15 amino acids. The only DNA kept is the CDR3, 45 bases in frame from the first base. The germline V gene (reference sequence) sets CDR1 to LGHDT and CDR2 to YNNKEL. V is trimmed back by 1 base and J by 6 bases, and the junction contains 6 bases that no gene match accounts for. Overall study results and their limits: In CMV-specific effector cells, clones with more than 20 RNA copies contained over 98% of molecules, whereas in naive cells such clones contained under 1% of molecules. Without barcode sub-clustering, chimeric consensus sequences inflated TCR diversity; chimeras reached as high as 47%. Spiked-in Jurkat TCR RNA equal to a single cell's worth was reported to be detectable even within 1,100,000 naive CD8 T cells. The naive libraries included spiked-in Jurkat TCR RNA (around nine copies' worth), and this Jurkat TCR RNA is not part of the donor repertoire. Highly expanded clone sizes could be underestimated because identical TCR molecules may share a barcode. Modeling indicated around 3.2 TCR RNA copies recovered per cell, compared with about 10 by digital PCR, which implies a capture efficiency of around 30%.

Source material: naive CD8+ T cells from blood, with Jurkat cell RNA spiked in. The sample's cell subset or site label is to be understood as: FACS-sorted CD8+CD4-CCR7+CD45RA+ naive T cells. The receptor was derived from a human donor in good health. Some libraries in this study had Jurkat cell RNA spiked in. The chain joins TRBV3-1 to TRBJ2-3; a stretch of 8 junction bases matches TRBD2. CDR3 region: CASSQVAGGIDTQYF. The base sequence is TGTGCCAGCAGCCAAGTGGCGGGGGGTATTGATACGCAGTATTTT.